The sequence of this T cell receptor (beta chain) was determined in a study of cytomegalovirus exposure and HLA in healthy donors. Study-level findings and limits: Later genetic work tied a missense DCLRE1C variant to beta-chain V and J trimming. The only immune exposure information that was available was CMV serostatus.

60 Vbeta and 13 Jbeta primers were used in PCR. Profiled with immunoSEQ multiplex PCR; TCRdb holds only in-frame clones, not every one. The sample lists approximately 100,000 clones, approximately 86% occurring once. Remarks on this clone: Its antigen is not known.

The CDR3 spans 14 residues. The J segment lost 7 bases and the V segment lost 2 bases, leaving 5 bases of the junction unmatched. The germline gives CDR1 SGHTA, CDR2 FQGTGA. The sequence was obtained from a man aged 30 to 39 in good health and CMV-seropositive. Sequenced input: PBMCs. The chain is built from TRBV7-3 and TRBJ2-1; 7 bases align to TRBD2. The CDR3 coding sequence is TGTGCCAGCAGCTTACGTCAGGGAGGGAATGAGCAGTTCTTC. Its translation: CASSLRQGGNEQFF.